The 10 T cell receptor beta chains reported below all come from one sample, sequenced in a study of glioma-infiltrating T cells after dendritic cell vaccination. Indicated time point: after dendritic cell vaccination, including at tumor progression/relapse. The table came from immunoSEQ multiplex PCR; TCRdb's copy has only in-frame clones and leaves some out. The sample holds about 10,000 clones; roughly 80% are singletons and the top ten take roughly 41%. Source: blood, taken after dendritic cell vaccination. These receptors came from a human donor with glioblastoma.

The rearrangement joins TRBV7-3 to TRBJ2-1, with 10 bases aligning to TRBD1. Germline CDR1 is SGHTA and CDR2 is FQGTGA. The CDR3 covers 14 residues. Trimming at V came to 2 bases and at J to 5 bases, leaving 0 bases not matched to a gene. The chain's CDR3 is CASSLDRGHNEQFF. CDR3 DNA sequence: TGTGCCAGCAGCTTAGACAGGGGGCACAATGAGCAGTTCTTC.

CDR3: CASTESGGGDTQYF. The CDR3 region has the DNA TGTGCCAGCACAGAAAGCGGGGGGGGTGATACGCAGTATTTT. This chain connects TRBV2 to TRBJ2-3, with TRBD2 matching over 10 bases. CDR3 length: 14 amino acids. Per germline, CDR1 SNHLY and CDR2 FYNNEI. V lost 7 bases, J lost 6 bases, and 7 bases stayed unmatched.

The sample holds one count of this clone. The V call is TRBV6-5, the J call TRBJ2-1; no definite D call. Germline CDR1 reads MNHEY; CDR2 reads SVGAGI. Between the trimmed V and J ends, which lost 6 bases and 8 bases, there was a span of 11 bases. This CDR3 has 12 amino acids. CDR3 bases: TGTGCCAGCAGCCCTGACGGAGATGAGCAGTTCTTC. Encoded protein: CASSPDGDEQFF.

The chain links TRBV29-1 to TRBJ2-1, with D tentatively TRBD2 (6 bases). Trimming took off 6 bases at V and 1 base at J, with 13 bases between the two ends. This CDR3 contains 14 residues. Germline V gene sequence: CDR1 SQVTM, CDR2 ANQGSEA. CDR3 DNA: TGCAGCGTCGGGGGAGTGACATCCTACAATGAGCAGTTCTTC. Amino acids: CSVGGVTSYNEQFF.

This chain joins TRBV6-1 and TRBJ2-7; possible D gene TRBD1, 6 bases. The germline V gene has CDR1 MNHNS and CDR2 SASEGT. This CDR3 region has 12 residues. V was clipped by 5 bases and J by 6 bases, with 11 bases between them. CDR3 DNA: TGTGCCAGCAGTTTGGGGGCCGGCGAGCAGTACTTC. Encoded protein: CASSLGAGEQYF.

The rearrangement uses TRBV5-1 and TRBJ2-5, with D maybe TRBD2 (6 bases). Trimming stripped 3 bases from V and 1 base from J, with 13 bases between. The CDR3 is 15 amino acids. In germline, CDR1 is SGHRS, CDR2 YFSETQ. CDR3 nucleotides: TGCGCCAGCAGCTCGGGCGGGGTTTCCCAAGAGACCCAGTACTTC. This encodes CASSSGGVSQETQYF.

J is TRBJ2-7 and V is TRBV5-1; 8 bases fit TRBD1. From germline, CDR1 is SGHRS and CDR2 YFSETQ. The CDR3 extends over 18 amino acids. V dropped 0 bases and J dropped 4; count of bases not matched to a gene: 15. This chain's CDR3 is CASSLARGQRPQGYEQYF. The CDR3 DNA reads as TGCGCCAGCAGCTTGGCCAGGGGGCAACGGCCTCAGGGTTACGAGCAGTACTTC.

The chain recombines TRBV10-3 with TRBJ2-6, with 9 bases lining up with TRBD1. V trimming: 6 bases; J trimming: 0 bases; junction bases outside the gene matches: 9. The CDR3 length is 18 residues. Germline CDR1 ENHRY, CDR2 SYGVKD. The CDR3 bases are TGTGCCATCAGAAGGACAGGGGAAGGGTTCTCTGGGGCCAACGTCCTGACTTTC. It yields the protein CAIRRTGEGFSGANVLTF.

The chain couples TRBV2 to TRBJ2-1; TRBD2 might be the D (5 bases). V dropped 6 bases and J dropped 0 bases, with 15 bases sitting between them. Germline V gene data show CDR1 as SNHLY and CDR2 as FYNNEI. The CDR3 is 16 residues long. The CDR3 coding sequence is TGTGCCAGCAGCCGAATACTAGAGAGCTCCTACAATGAGCAGTTCTTC. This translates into CASSRILESSYNEQFF.

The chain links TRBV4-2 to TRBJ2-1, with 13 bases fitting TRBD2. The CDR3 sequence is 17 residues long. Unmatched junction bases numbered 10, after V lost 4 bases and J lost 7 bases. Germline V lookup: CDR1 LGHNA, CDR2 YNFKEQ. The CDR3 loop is CASSPGLAGVSRNEQFF. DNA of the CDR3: TGTGCCAGCAGCCCCGGACTAGCGGGAGTTTCGAGGAATGAGCAGTTCTTC.